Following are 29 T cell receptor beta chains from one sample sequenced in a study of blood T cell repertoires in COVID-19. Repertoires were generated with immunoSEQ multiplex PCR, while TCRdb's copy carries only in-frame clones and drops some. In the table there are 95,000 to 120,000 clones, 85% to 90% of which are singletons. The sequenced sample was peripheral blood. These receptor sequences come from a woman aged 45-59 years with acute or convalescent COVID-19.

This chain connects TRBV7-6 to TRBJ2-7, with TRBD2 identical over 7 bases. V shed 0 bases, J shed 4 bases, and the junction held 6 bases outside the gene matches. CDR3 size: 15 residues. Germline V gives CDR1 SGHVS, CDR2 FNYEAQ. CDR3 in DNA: TGTGCCAGCAGCTTAGCTCGCGGGAGAAGGTACGAGCAGTACTTC. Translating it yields CASSLARGRRYEQYF.

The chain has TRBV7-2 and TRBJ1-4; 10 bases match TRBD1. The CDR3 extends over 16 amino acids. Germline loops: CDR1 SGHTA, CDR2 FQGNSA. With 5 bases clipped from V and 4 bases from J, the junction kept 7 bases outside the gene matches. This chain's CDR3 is CASSPRTGGINEKLFF. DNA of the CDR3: TGTGCCAGCAGCCCCCGGACAGGGGGAATTAATGAAAAACTGTTTTTT.

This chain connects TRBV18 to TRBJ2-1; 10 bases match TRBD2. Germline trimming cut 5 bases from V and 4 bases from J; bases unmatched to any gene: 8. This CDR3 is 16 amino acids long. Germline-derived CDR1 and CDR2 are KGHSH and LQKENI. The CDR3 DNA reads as TGTGCCAGCTCAACAATCACTAGCGGGGATTACAATGAGCAGTTCTTC. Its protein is CASSTITSGDYNEQFF.

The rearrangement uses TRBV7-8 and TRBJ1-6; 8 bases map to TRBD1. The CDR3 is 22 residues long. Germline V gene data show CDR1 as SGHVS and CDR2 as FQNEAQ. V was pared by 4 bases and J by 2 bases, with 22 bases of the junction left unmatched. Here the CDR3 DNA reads TGTGCCAGCAGCTCCGACTACAATTCAGGGGGCGAGAGGATAACCTATAATTCACCCCTCCACTTT. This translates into CASSSDYNSGGERITYNSPLHF. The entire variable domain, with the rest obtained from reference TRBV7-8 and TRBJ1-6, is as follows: GAGVSQSPRYKVAKRGQDVALRCDPISGHVSLFWYQQALGQGPEFLTYFQNEAQLDKSGLPSDRFFAERPEGSVSTLKIQRTQQEDSAVYLCASSSDYNSGGERITYNSPLHFGNGTRLTVT.

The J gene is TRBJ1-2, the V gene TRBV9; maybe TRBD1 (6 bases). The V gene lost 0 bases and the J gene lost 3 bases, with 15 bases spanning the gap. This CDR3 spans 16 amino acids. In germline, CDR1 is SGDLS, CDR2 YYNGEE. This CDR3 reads CASSVGGAGVDYGYTF. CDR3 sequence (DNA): TGTGCCAGCAGCGTAGGAGGGGCAGGGGTGGACTATGGCTACACCTTC.

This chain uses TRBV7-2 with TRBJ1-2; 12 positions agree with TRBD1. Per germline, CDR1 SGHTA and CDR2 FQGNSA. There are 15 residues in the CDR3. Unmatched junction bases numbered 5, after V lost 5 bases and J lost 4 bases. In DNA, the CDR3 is TGTGCCAGCAGCCCCGGGACAGGGGGCGGCTATGGCTACACCTTC. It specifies CASSPGTGGGYGYTF.

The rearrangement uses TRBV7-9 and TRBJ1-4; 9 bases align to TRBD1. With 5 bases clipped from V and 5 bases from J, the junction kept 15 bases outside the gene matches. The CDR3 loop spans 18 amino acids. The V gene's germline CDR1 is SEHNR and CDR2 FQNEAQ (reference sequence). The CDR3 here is CASSPQPRNRGPNEKLFF. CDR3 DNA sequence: TGTGCCAGCAGCCCGCAGCCCAGGAACAGGGGGCCGAATGAAAAACTGTTTTTT. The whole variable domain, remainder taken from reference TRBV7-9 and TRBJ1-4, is DTGVSQNPRHKITKRGQNVTFRCDPISEHNRLYWYRQTLGQGPEFLTYFQNEAQLEKSRLLSDRFSAERPKGSFSTLEIQRTEQGDSAMYLCASSPQPRNRGPNEKLFFGSGTQLSVL.

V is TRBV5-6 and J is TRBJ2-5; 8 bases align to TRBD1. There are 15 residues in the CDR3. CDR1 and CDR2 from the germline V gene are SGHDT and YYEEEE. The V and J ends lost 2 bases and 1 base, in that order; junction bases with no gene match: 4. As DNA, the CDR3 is TGTGCCAGCAGCTTTGGGACAGGCGCCCAAGAGACCCAGTACTTC. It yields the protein CASSFGTGAQETQYF.

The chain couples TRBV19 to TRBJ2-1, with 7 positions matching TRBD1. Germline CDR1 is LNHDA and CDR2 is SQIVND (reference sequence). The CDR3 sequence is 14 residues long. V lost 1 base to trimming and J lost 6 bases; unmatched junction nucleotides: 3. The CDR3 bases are TGTGCCAGTAGTATAGGAACAGGGGCCAATGAGCAGTTCTTC. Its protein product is CASSIGTGANEQFF. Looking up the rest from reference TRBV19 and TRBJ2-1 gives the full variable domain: DGGITQSPKYLFRKEGQNVTLSCEQNLNHDAMYWYRQDPGQGLRLIYYSQIVNDFQKGDIAEGYSVSREKKESFPLTVTSAQKNPTAFYLCASSIGTGANEQFFGPGTRLTVL.

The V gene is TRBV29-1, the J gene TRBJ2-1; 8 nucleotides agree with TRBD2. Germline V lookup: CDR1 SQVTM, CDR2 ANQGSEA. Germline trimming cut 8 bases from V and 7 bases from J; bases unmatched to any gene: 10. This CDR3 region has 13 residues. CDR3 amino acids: CSPRVAGRNEQFF. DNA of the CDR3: TGCAGCCCTCGGGTAGCGGGACGGAATGAGCAGTTCTTC.

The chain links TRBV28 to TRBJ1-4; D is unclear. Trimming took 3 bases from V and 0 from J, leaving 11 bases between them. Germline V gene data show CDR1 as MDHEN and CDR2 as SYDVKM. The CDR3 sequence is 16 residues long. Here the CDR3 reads CASSFQTDATNEKLFF. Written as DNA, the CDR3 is TGTGCCAGCAGTTTCCAAACAGACGCAACTAATGAAAAACTGTTTTTT.

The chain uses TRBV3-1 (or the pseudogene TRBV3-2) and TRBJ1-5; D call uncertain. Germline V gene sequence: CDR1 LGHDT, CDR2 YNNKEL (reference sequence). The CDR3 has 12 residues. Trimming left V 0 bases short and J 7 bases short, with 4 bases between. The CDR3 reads CASSQDGQPQHF. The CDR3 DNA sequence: TGTGCCAGCAGCCAAGATGGCCAGCCCCAGCATTTT.

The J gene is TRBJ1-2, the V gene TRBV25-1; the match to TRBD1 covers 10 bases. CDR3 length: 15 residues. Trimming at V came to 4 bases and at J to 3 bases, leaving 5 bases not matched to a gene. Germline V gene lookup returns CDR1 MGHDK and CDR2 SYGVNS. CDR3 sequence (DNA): TGTGCCAGCAGTGCCACTGGACAGGGGGACTATGGCTACACCTTC. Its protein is CASSATGQGDYGYTF.

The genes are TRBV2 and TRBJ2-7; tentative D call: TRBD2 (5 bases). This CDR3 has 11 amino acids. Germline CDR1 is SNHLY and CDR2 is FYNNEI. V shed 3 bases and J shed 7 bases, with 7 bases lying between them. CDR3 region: CASSEGREQYF. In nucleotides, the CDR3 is TGTGCCAGCAGTGAGGGGAGAGAGCAGTACTTC.

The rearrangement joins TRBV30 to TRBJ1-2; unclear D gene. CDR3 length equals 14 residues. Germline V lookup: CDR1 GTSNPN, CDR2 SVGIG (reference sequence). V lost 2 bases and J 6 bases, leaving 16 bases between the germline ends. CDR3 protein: CAWSPPGMGDGYTF. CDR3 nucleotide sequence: TGTGCCTGGAGTCCCCCCGGGATGGGAGATGGCTACACCTTC. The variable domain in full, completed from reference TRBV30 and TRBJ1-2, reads SQTIHQWPATLVQPVGSPLSLECTVEGTSNPNLYWYRQAAGRGLQLLFYSVGIGQISSEVPQNLSASRPQDRQFILSSKKLLLSDSGFYLCAWSPPGMGDGYTFGSGTRLTVV.

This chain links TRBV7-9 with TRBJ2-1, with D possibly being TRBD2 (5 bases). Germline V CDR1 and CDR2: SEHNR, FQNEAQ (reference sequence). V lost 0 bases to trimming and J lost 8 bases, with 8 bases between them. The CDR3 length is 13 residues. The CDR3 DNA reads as TGTGCCAGCAGCTTAGCGGGAGCCCATGAGCAGTTCTTC. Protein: CASSLAGAHEQFF. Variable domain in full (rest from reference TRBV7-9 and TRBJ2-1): DTGVSQNPRHKITKRGQNVTFRCDPISEHNRLYWYRQTLGQGPEFLTYFQNEAQLEKSRLLSDRFSAERPKGSFSTLEIQRTEQGDSAMYLCASSLAGAHEQFFGPGTRLTVL.

The CDR3 loop is CASSPVRDSQTYEQYF. CDR3 in DNA: TGTGCCAGCTCACCGGTCCGGGACAGCCAAACCTACGAGCAGTACTTC. The chain uses TRBV18 and TRBJ2-7; 7 bases align to TRBD1. CDR3 length equals 16 residues. Germline CDR1 reads KGHSH; CDR2 reads LQKENI. Trimming cost V 3 bases and J 2 bases; bases outside gene matches: 10.

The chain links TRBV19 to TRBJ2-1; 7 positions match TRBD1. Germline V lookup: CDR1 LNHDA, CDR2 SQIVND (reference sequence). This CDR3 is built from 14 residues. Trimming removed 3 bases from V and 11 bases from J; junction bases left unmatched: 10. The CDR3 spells CASSIGDRDSQQFF. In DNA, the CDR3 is TGTGCCAGTAGTATCGGCGACAGGGACAGTCAGCAGTTCTTC. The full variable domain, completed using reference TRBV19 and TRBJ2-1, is DGGITQSPKYLFRKEGQNVTLSCEQNLNHDAMYWYRQDPGQGLRLIYYSQIVNDFQKGDIAEGYSVSREKKESFPLTVTSAQKNPTAFYLCASSIGDRDSQQFFGPGTRLTVL.

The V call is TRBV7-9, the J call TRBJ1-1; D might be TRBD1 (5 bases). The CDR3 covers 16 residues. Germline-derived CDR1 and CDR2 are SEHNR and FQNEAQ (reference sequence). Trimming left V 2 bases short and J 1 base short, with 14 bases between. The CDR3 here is CASSLPPGGENTEAFF. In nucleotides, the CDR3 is TGTGCCAGCAGCTTACCCCCCGGGGGGGAGAACACTGAAGCTTTCTTT.

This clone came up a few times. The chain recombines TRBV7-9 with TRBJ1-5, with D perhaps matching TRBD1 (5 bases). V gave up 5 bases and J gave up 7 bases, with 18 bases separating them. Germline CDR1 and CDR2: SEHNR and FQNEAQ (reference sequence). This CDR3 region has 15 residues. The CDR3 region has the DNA TGTGCCAGCAGCCCCCCAGGGAATCTGGGACAGCCCCAGCATTTT. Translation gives CASSPPGNLGQPQHF. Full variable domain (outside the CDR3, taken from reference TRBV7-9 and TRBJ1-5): DTGVSQNPRHKITKRGQNVTFRCDPISEHNRLYWYRQTLGQGPEFLTYFQNEAQLEKSRLLSDRFSAERPKGSFSTLEIQRTEQGDSAMYLCASSPPGNLGQPQHFGDGTRLSIL.

CDR3 DNA: TGCGCCAGCAGCTTAGGGGAACCCTACGAGCAGTACTTC. Amino acid sequence: CASSLGEPYEQYF. The chain combines TRBV5-1 with TRBJ2-7, with D possibly being TRBD1 (5 bases). The CDR3 loop spans 13 amino acids. In germline, CDR1 is SGHRS, CDR2 YFSETQ. V was clipped by 2 bases and J by 2 bases, with 8 bases between them.

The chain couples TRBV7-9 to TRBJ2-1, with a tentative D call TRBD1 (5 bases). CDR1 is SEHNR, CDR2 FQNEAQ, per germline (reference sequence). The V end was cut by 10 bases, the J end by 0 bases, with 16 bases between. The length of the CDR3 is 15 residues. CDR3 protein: CATYPTESSYNEQFF. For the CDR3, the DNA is TGTGCCACGTACCCGACAGAGAGCTCCTACAATGAGCAGTTCTTC. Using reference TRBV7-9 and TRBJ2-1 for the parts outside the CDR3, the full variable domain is DTGVSQNPRHKITKRGQNVTFRCDPISEHNRLYWYRQTLGQGPEFLTYFQNEAQLEKSRLLSDRFSAERPKGSFSTLEIQRTEQGDSAMYLCATYPTESSYNEQFFGPGTRLTVL.

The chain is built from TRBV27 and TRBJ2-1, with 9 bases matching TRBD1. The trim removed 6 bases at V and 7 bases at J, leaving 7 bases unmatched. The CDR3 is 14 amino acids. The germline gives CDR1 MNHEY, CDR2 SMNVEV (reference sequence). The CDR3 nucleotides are TGTGCCAGCAGAAGAACAGGGGGCGTGAATGAGCAGTTCTTC. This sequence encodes CASRRTGGVNEQFF.

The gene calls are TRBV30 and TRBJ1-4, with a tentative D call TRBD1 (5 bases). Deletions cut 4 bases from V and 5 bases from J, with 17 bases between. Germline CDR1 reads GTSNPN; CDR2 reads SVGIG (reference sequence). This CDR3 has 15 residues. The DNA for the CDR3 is TGTGCCTGGACCCACCCCAGGGCAGGGAATGAAAAACTGTTTTTT. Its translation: CAWTHPRAGNEKLFF. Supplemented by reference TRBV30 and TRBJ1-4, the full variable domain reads SQTIHQWPATLVQPVGSPLSLECTVEGTSNPNLYWYRQAAGRGLQLLFYSVGIGQISSEVPQNLSASRPQDRQFILSSKKLLLSDSGFYLCAWTHPRAGNEKLFFGSGTQLSVL.

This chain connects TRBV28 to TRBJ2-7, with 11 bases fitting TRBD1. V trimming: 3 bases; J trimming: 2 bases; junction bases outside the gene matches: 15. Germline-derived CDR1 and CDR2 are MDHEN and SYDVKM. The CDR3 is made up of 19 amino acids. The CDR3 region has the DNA TGTGCCAGCAGTTTTTGGTACGGGACAGGGGGTTCAGAAACCTACGAGCAGTACTTC. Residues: CASSFWYGTGGSETYEQYF.

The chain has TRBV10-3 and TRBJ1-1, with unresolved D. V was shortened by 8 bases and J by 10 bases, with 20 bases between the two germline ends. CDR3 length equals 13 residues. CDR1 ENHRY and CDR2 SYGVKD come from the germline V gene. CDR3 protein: CAILPSVQSGAFF. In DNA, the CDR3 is TGTGCCATCCTCCCGTCGGTCCAGTCAGGAGCTTTCTTT.

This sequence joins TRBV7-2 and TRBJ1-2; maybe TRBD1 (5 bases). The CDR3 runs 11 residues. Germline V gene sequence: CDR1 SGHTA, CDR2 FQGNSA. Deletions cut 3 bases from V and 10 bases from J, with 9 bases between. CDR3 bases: TGTGCCAGCAGCTTGGGGGGGTACTACACCTTC. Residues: CASSLGGYYTF.

The CDR3: CASSGTSSTDTQYF. The CDR3 nucleotides read TGCGCCAGCAGTGGGACTAGTAGCACAGATACGCAGTATTTT. This chain uses TRBV10-1 with TRBJ2-3; 7 positions match TRBD2. Germline CDR1 and CDR2: WNHNN and SYGVQD (reference sequence). The CDR3 sequence is 14 residues long. The trim removed 4 bases at V and 0 bases at J, leaving 1 base unmatched.

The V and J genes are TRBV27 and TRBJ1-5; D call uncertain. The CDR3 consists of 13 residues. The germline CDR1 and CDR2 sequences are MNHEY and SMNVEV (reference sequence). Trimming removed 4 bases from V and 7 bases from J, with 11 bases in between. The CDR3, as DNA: TGTGCCAGCAGTTCGGCCAGCGCCCAGCCCCAGCATTTT. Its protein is CASSSASAQPQHF.